A selection of T cell receptor beta chains follows, all from one sample in a study of beta chain features in type 1 diabetes. Data came from immunoSEQ multiplex PCR; TCRdb stores just in-frame clones and leaves some out. The sample holds about 170,000 clones, almost 8% seen once. The sequenced sample consisted of central memory CD4+ T cells from blood. Receptors were obtained from a young man with type 1 diabetes. The CDR3 runs from the conserved cysteine through the conserved F or W. A D gene is named only where the DNA matches it firmly. The listing skips clone size in some rows; elsewhere it reads once, few, many or a size class.

j_call clone_size v_call d_call cdr3_nt cdr3_aa
TRBJ2-3 - TRBV27 - TGTGCCAGCATTTCGGGGAGCACAGATACGCAGTATTTT CASISGSTDTQYF
TRBJ2-3 - TRBV15 TRBD2 TGTGCCACCAGCAGACCCGGAGCGGGGGGGTTCGCAGATACGCAGTATTTT CATSRPGAGGFADTQYF
TRBJ2-7 - TRBV2 - TGTGCCAGCAGTGAACAGGGCTTGGGCGAGCAGTACTTC CASSEQGLGEQYF
TRBJ2-3 - TRBV11-2 TRBD2 TGTGCCAGCAGCTCTCCTAGCGGGAGGGCCTCCACGGAGTATTTT CASSSPSGRASTEYF
TRBJ2-5 few TRBV7-2 TRBD1 TGTGCCAGCAGCCCTGGACAGGGCCCTCAAGAGACCCAGTACTTC CASSPGQGPQETQYF
TRBJ1-6 - TRBV6-5 - TGTGCCAGCGGGGGGACTGATAATTCACCCCTCCACTTT CASGGTDNSPLHF
TRBJ2-3 few TRBV4-2 TRBD2 TGTGCCAGCAGCCGACGACTAGCGGGAGACTTCACAGATACGCAGTATTTT CASSRRLAGDFTDTQYF
TRBJ2-3 - TRBV29-1 TRBD2 TGCAGCGTTGACAGCGGGGGCACAGATACGCAGTATTTT CSVDSGGTDTQYF
TRBJ1-5 few TRBV7-6 TRBD1 TGTGCCAGCAGTCCTACAGGGGACGGCAATCAGCCCCAGCATTTT CASSPTGDGNQPQHF
TRBJ1-5 few TRBV30 TRBD1 TGTGCCTGGAGTGGACAGGGTGATCAGCCCCAGCATTTT CAWSGQGDQPQHF
TRBJ1-5 few TRBV10-3 TRBD1 TGTGCCATCAGTGAAAAGGGGGCGGGTCAGCCCCAGCATTTT CAISEKGAGQPQHF
TRBJ2-4 many TRBV21-1 - TGTGCCAGCAGCAAAGCCCAAGGGACAGATAAAGCCAAAAACATTCAGTACTTC CASSKAQGTDKAKNIQYF
TRBJ1-5 - TRBV7-2 - TGTGCCAGCAGCTTAGGAGGGGGTCGGAGCAATCAGCCCCAGCATTTT CASSLGGGRSNQPQHF
TRBJ2-1 few TRBV19 TRBD2 TGTGCCAGTACCGAGACTAGCGGGAGGGCCCGACTTTACAATGAGCAGTTCTTC CASTETSGRARLYNEQFF
TRBJ1-3 few TRBV30 TRBD1 TGTGCCTGGAGCTTACAAGGGGGCGGTGGAAACACCATATATTTT CAWSLQGGGGNTIYF
TRBJ1-1 few TRBV7-9 - TGTGCCAGCAGCCAGGGACACAAAGCGGAGAACACTGAAGCTTTCTTT CASSQGHKAENTEAFF
TRBJ1-4 - TRBV28 TRBD1 TGTGCCAGCAGTTTATGGGGGACAGGGTATGAAAAACTGTTTTTT CASSLWGTGYEKLFF
TRBJ2-3 few TRBV30 - TGTGCCTGGAGTCGGCGGGGTAGCACAGATACGCAGTATTTT CAWSRRGSTDTQYF
TRBJ2-5 - TRBV10-3 - TGTGCCAGCAGTGCCCAACGGGAGACCCAGTACTTC CASSAQRETQYF
TRBJ2-5 few TRBV5-1 TRBD2 TGCGCCAGCAGCCTGACTAGCGGGAGTGAGACCCAGTACTTC CASSLTSGSETQYF
TRBJ1-2 few TRBV6-1 - TGTGCCAGCAGTGTCGGGGGCTATGGCTACACCTTC CASSVGGYGYTF
TRBJ2-7 - TRBV7-2 TRBD1 TGTGCCAGCAGCTCCGCCGGGACAGCTTCCTACGAGCAGTACTTC CASSSAGTASYEQYF
TRBJ1-5 many TRBV27 - TGTGCCAGCAGTTTAGGACAGTGGAGCGGGACCCAGCATTTT CASSLGQWSGTQHF
TRBJ2-2 many TRBV5-6 - TGTGCCAGCAGCCCGTGGACTACATCCGGGGAGCTGTTTTTT CASSPWTTSGELFF
TRBJ2-7 - TRBV7-9 - TGTGCCAGCAGCTCCGGGACAAGCCCCTTGTACGAGCAGTACTTC CASSSGTSPLYEQYF
TRBJ1-2 - TRBV25-1 - TGTGCCAGCAGTGAATTGAGTGACTATGGCTACACCTTC CASSELSDYGYTF
TRBJ1-5 few TRBV30 TRBD1 TGTGCCTGGAGTCGCGGACAGGGGGATCAGCCCCAGCATTTT CAWSRGQGDQPQHF
TRBJ2-7 - TRBV5-1 - TGCGCCAGCAGCCCTACGGGCTCCTACGAGCAGTACTTC CASSPTGSYEQYF
TRBJ2-7 - TRBV2 TRBD1 TGTGCCAGCAGTTCAAGGACAGGGGCTTCCGAGCAGTACTTC CASSSRTGASEQYF
TRBJ2-7 few TRBV15 - TGTGCCACCAGCAGAGATTCCATAAGACAGGCCGAGCAGTACTTC CATSRDSIRQAEQYF
TRBJ2-6 few TRBV30 - TGTGCCTGGAGTGTAAGGAAACCCAGGGGCTGGGACTCTGGGGCCAACGTCCTGACTTTC CAWSVRKPRGWDSGANVLTF
TRBJ2-2 few TRBV7-2 - TGTGCCAGCAGCCGGGACACCGGGGAGCTGTTTTTT CASSRDTGELFF
TRBJ2-7 - TRBV30 - TGTGCCCGCGCCACAGGGGGGGTGCAGTACTTC CARATGGVQYF
TRBJ2-1 - TRBV11-2 - TGTGCCAGCAGCTTAACGTTGACAGCCCGCTCCTACAATGAGCAGTTCTTC CASSLTLTARSYNEQFF
TRBJ2-1 - TRBV19 TRBD2 TGTGCCAGTAGTAATTATCGGGGGGGGAATGAGCAGTTCTTC CASSNYRGGNEQFF
TRBJ1-2 few TRBV7-9 - TGTGCCAGCAGCTTATCAGGCGCTGATGATGGCTACACCTTC CASSLSGADDGYTF
TRBJ2-5 few TRBV5-1 TRBD1 TGCGCCAGCAGCTGGGGGACAGGGACCGGAGAGACCCAGTACTTC CASSWGTGTGETQYF
TRBJ2-7 few TRBV5-1 TRBD2 TGCGCCAGCAGCTTGGCCCCTGGAGCGGGAGCCCACGAGCAGTACTTC CASSLAPGAGAHEQYF
TRBJ1-2 - TRBV10-3 - TGTGCCATCAGTGGGGAACAGGGAAGGGCTAACTATGGCTACACCTTC CAISGEQGRANYGYTF
TRBJ2-5 - TRBV5-5 TRBD2 TGTGCCAGCAGCTTGGAGGCTAGCGGGACGGAGACCCAGTACTTC CASSLEASGTETQYF
TRBJ1-2 - TRBV28 TRBD1 TGTGCCAGCAGTTCGACAGGGAACCCTAATGGCTACACCTTC CASSSTGNPNGYTF
TRBJ2-7 few TRBV7-6 - TGTGCCAGCAGCCAAATCGCAGGGGGAGGCAGGCTCGACGAGCAGTACTTC CASSQIAGGGRLDEQYF
TRBJ2-3 few TRBV5-1 TRBD2 TGCGCCAGCAGCTTGGGACTAGCGGGAGGAGGTACGCAGTATTTT CASSLGLAGGGTQYF
TRBJ2-7 - TRBV28 - TGTGCCAGCAGCCCCTGGCCCTACGAGCAGTACTTC CASSPWPYEQYF
TRBJ1-2 - TRBV9 - TGTGCCAGCAGCGCAGGGGAAGGCTATGGCTACACCTTC CASSAGEGYGYTF
TRBJ1-4 few TRBV29-1 - TGCGGGGGGGGCAGGACCAATGAAAAACTGTTTTTT CGGGRTNEKLFF